The 28 T cell receptor beta chains reported below all come from one sample, sequenced in a study of cytomegalovirus exposure and HLA in healthy donors. TCRdb's table, derived via immunoSEQ multiplex PCR, lists solely in-frame clones and lacks some. This sample has 110,000 to 150,000 clones, with around 88% found just once. Sequencing was done on a sample of PBMCs. The receptors here all came from a woman in her late teens or twenties in good health and CMV-seropositive.

This clone was seen once. Here the CDR3 DNA reads TGTGCCATCAGACCGGACAGGGGTGACTATGGCTACACCTTC. It codes for CAIRPDRGDYGYTF. This chain connects TRBV10-3 to TRBJ1-2; 9 bases agree with TRBD1. There are 14 residues in the CDR3. The germline V gene has CDR1 ENHRY and CDR2 SYGVKD. The V gene end was trimmed by 6 bases and the J gene end by 3 bases; junction bases not matched to a gene: 5.

V is TRBV7-8 and J is TRBJ2-5, with 8 bases aligning to TRBD1. J was trimmed by 5 bases and V by 5 bases; bases with no gene match: 10. The CDR3 is 15 residues long. Germline assignment: CDR1 SGHVS and CDR2 FQNEAQ. The CDR3 bases are TGTGCCAGCAGCATTCGACAGGGGAGATTGGAGACCCAGTACTTC. The encoded protein is CASSIRQGRLETQYF.

V is TRBV5-1 and J is TRBJ2-1, with TRBD2 as a possible D gene (6 bases). V was clipped by 4 bases and J by 3 bases, with 17 bases between them. Looked up from germline, CDR1 is SGHRS and CDR2 is YFSETQ. CDR3 length: 16 amino acids. CDR3 sequence (DNA): TGCGCCAGCAGCCACCAACGAGCGGGCAGCTACAATGAGCAGTTCTTC. Its translation is CASSHQRAGSYNEQFF. The entire variable domain, with the rest obtained from reference TRBV5-1 and TRBJ2-1, is as follows: KAGVTQTPRYLIKTRGQQVTLSCSPISGHRSVSWYQQTPGQGLQFLFEYFSETQRNKGNFPGRFSGRQFSNSRSEMNVSTLELGDSALYLCASSHQRAGSYNEQFFGPGTRLTVL.

The chain carries TRBV30 and TRBJ2-7; TRBD1 might be the D (5 bases). Trimming took off 2 bases at V and 4 bases at J, with 12 bases between the two ends. Germline loops: CDR1 GTSNPN, CDR2 SVGIG (reference sequence). The CDR3 totals 13 residues. CDR3 region: CAWSFGRAYEQYF. CDR3 nucleotide sequence: TGTGCCTGGAGTTTCGGCAGGGCTTACGAGCAGTACTTC. Supplemented by reference TRBV30 and TRBJ2-7, the full variable domain reads SQTIHQWPATLVQPVGSPLSLECTVEGTSNPNLYWYRQAAGRGLQLLFYSVGIGQISSEVPQNLSASRPQDRQFILSSKKLLLSDSGFYLCAWSFGRAYEQYFGPGTRLTVT.

The rearrangement links TRBV6-1 to TRBJ2-1; TRBD1 matches 9 bases. With 3 bases clipped from V and 5 bases from J, the junction kept 5 bases outside the gene matches. The CDR3 length is 15 residues. Looked up from germline, CDR1 is MNHNS and CDR2 is SASEGT. The CDR3 bases are TGTGCCAGCAGTGAGAATTGGACAGGGGACAATGAGCAGTTCTTC. It codes for CASSENWTGDNEQFF.

The genes are TRBV28 and TRBJ2-5, with TRBD2 matching 11 bases. The length of the CDR3 is 15 residues. Germline V gene data show CDR1 as MDHEN and CDR2 as SYDVKM. J lost 5 bases, V lost 6 bases, and 8 bases had no gene match. The CDR3 reads CASSLLAGDLETQYF. In nucleotides, the CDR3 is TGTGCCAGCAGCTTACTAGCGGGAGACTTGGAGACCCAGTACTTC.

The rearrangement links TRBV15 to TRBJ2-5, with TRBD1 matching over 9 bases. J was trimmed by 2 bases and V by 4 bases; bases with no gene match: 2. CDR1 LNHNV and CDR2 YYDKDF come from the germline V gene (reference sequence). The CDR3 sequence is 14 residues long. The CDR3 region is CATSIGQGQETQYF. The DNA for the CDR3 is TGTGCCACCAGCATTGGACAGGGGCAAGAGACCCAGTACTTC.

The V gene is TRBV9, the J gene TRBJ2-7, with 7 bases lining up with TRBD2. V shed 0 bases, J shed 5 bases, and the junction held 8 bases outside the gene matches. Germline lookup yields CDR1 SGDLS and CDR2 YYNGEE. The length of the CDR3 is 15 residues. This CDR3 reads CASSVGPSGSHEQYF. The CDR3 DNA is TGTGCCAGCAGCGTAGGTCCTAGCGGTTCCCACGAGCAGTACTTC. Variable domain in full (rest from reference TRBV9 and TRBJ2-7): DSGVTQTPKHLITATGQRVTLRCSPRSGDLSVYWYQQSLDQGLQFLIQYYNGEERAKGNILERFSAQQFPDLHSELNLSSLELGDSALYFCASSVGPSGSHEQYFGPGTRLTVT.

This chain uses TRBV9 with TRBJ1-1; TRBD1 matches 7 bases. Germline V gene lookup returns CDR1 SGDLS and CDR2 YYNGEE. CDR3 size: 16 residues. V gave up 3 bases and J gave up 5 bases; unmatched junction bases: 13. The CDR3 loop is CASSDLGQGGRTEAFF. The CDR3 region has the DNA TGTGCCAGCAGCGATTTGGGTCAGGGGGGAAGAACTGAAGCTTTCTTT.

V is TRBV7-4 and J is TRBJ2-7; 9 bases agree with TRBD1. The CDR3 has 17 residues. V lost 5 bases to trimming and J lost 2 bases; unmatched junction nucleotides: 13. Per germline, CDR1 SGHVT and CDR2 SQSDAQ. This CDR3 is CASSEKSTGGRAYEQYF. As DNA, the CDR3 is TGTGCCAGCAGCGAAAAGTCTACAGGGGGCCGAGCCTACGAGCAGTACTTC.

V is TRBV6-4 and J is TRBJ1-5, with 9 positions matching TRBD1. V was clipped by 6 bases and J by 7 bases; unmatched bases: 4. The CDR3 has 13 residues. CDR1 and CDR2 (germline): MRHNA, SNTAGT. The CDR3 loop reads CASSVDRGQPQHF. CDR3 DNA sequence: TGTGCCAGCAGCGTCGACAGGGGGCAGCCCCAGCATTTT.

The rearrangement joins TRBV5-4 to TRBJ1-1, with TRBD1 matching 7 bases. The CDR3 spans 15 residues. The germline V gene encodes CDR1 SGHNT and CDR2 YYREEE (reference sequence). After removal of 2 bases from V and 5 bases from J, the junction contained 9 bases not matched to a gene. CDR3: CASSLDLTGRTEAFF. The CDR3 nucleotides are TGTGCCAGCAGCTTAGACTTGACAGGGAGGACTGAAGCTTTCTTT.

This clone has only a few counts. The rearrangement joins TRBV19 to TRBJ2-5; 11 bases align to TRBD2. Germline lookup yields CDR1 LNHDA and CDR2 SQIVND (reference sequence). V shed 2 bases and J 1 base; nucleotides not matched to a gene: 9. The CDR3 extends over 18 amino acids. This CDR3 is CASSINGPSGGLQETQYF. DNA of the CDR3: TGTGCCAGTAGTATAAACGGCCCTAGCGGGGGGCTCCAAGAGACCCAGTACTTC. Full variable domain (outside the CDR3, taken from reference TRBV19 and TRBJ2-5): DGGITQSPKYLFRKEGQNVTLSCEQNLNHDAMYWYRQDPGQGLRLIYYSQIVNDFQKGDIAEGYSVSREKKESFPLTVTSAQKNPTAFYLCASSINGPSGGLQETQYFGPGTRLLVL.

This sequence joins TRBV7-9 and TRBJ2-5; TRBD2 is a possible D gene (5 bases). Between the trimmed V and J ends, which lost 3 bases and 4 bases, there was a span of 9 bases. Germline values: CDR1 SEHNR, CDR2 FQNEAQ (reference sequence). The CDR3 runs to 13 residues. The DNA of the CDR3 is TGTGCCAGCAGCTTTAGCGTAGGAGAGACCCAGTACTTC. It encodes CASSFSVGETQYF.

A single count supports this clone. J is TRBJ2-7 and V is TRBV19, with 11 bases matching TRBD1. Germline V gives CDR1 LNHDA, CDR2 SQIVND (reference sequence). V dropped 7 bases and J dropped 2; count of bases not matched to a gene: 4. CDR3 length: 14 amino acids. The chain's CDR3 is CASNKGQGAYEQYF. The DNA for the CDR3 is TGTGCCAGTAATAAGGGACAGGGGGCCTACGAGCAGTACTTC.

This clone was observed a handful of times. Given the absence of the conserved phenylalanine or tryptophan at the CDR3 end, a read error is likely. The DNA is omitted, as the CDR3 cannot be located on it reliably, and the CDR3 follows TCRdb's listing. The chain is built from TRBV5-6 and TRBJ1-6. The CDR3 is 9 amino acids in total, end residues counted. The germline CDR1 and CDR2 sequences are SGHDT and YYEEEE. CDR3 region: CASSFRGSA.

The V gene is TRBV5-4, the J gene TRBJ2-7; TRBD2 agrees at 7 bases. This CDR3 spans 15 amino acids. Trimming removed 4 bases from V and 0 bases from J; junction bases left unmatched: 7. The germline V gene encodes CDR1 SGHNT and CDR2 YYREEE (reference sequence). The CDR3 DNA reads TGTGCCAGCAGCCGGGAGAGCGGGACCTCCTACGAGCAGTACTTC. It codes for CASSRESGTSYEQYF.

CDR3 sequence (DNA): TGTGCCAGCAGTTACTTCGCGGGGGGGCTGTACGAGCAGTACTTC. Translated, it gives CASSYFAGGLYEQYF. V and J are TRBV6-5 and TRBJ2-7; 9 positions match TRBD2. The J segment lost 4 bases and the V segment lost 1 base, leaving 5 bases of the junction unmatched. Germline loops: CDR1 MNHEY, CDR2 SVGAGI. There are 15 residues in the CDR3.

The chain is built from TRBV6-6 and TRBJ2-1; 10 nucleotides agree with TRBD1. Germline values: CDR1 MNHNY, CDR2 SVGAGI (reference sequence). This CDR3 contains 14 residues. V gave up 4 bases and J gave up 8 bases; unmatched junction bases: 5. In DNA form, the CDR3 reads TGTGCCAGCAGTTTGGGACAGGGGATGCATGAGCAGTTCTTC. Amino acids: CASSLGQGMHEQFF.

J is TRBJ1-1 and V is TRBV6-6; D remains ambiguous. This CDR3 is built from 13 residues. Trimming took 2 bases from V and 9 from J, leaving 13 bases between them. CDR1 and CDR2 (germline): MNHNY, SVGAGI (reference sequence). CDR3 region: CASSYRGQEKAFF. The CDR3 DNA is TGTGCCAGCAGTTACCGAGGGCAGGAAAAAGCTTTCTTT.

The CDR3 spells CASSTQGAVGYTF. DNA for the CDR3: TGTGCCAGTAGTACACAGGGGGCGGTTGGCTACACCTTC. The rearrangement joins TRBV19 to TRBJ1-2; 9 nucleotides agree with TRBD1. Germline lookup yields CDR1 LNHDA and CDR2 SQIVND (reference sequence). The V segment lost 4 bases and the J segment 7 bases; nucleotides outside the gene matches: 4. The CDR3 covers 13 residues.

This chain links TRBV5-1 with TRBJ2-3, with 7 nucleotides matching TRBD1. CDR1 SGHRS and CDR2 YFSETQ come from the germline V gene. The CDR3 covers 15 residues. V gave up 4 bases and J gave up 1 base; unmatched junction bases: 6. CDR3 nucleotide sequence: TGCGCCAGCAGCCAGGGGGATCCTCGCACAGATACGCAGTATTTT. It codes for CASSQGDPRTDTQYF. Filled out from reference TRBV5-1 and TRBJ2-3, the complete variable domain reads KAGVTQTPRYLIKTRGQQVTLSCSPISGHRSVSWYQQTPGQGLQFLFEYFSETQRNKGNFPGRFSGRQFSNSRSEMNVSTLELGDSALYLCASSQGDPRTDTQYFGPGTRLTVL.

V and J are TRBV19 and TRBJ1-1, with a possible D match to TRBD1 (5 bases). The CDR3 spans 14 residues. Per the germline V gene, CDR1 is LNHDA and CDR2 is SQIVND (reference sequence). V was pared by 5 bases and J by 3 bases, with 13 bases between. The CDR3 region has the DNA TGTGCCAGTAGTGTCATAGGGGAGGACACTGAAGCTTTCTTT. Protein: CASSVIGEDTEAFF. The variable domain in full, with the rest retrieved from reference TRBV19 and TRBJ1-1, is DGGITQSPKYLFRKEGQNVTLSCEQNLNHDAMYWYRQDPGQGLRLIYYSQIVNDFQKGDIAEGYSVSREKKESFPLTVTSAQKNPTAFYLCASSVIGEDTEAFFGQGTRLTVV.

This clone has just one count. The rearrangement uses TRBV30 and TRBJ2-7, with a possible D match to TRBD2 (7 bases). V dropped 0 bases and J dropped 3 bases, with 9 bases sitting between them. The CDR3 is made up of 13 amino acids. The germline CDR1 and CDR2 sequences are GTSNPN and SVGIG (reference sequence). The CDR3 loop reads CAWSVGGGYEQYF. In DNA, the CDR3 is TGTGCCTGGAGTGTAGGGGGGGGCTACGAGCAGTACTTC.

This clone was seen just once. The genes are TRBV6-5 and TRBJ2-1; a possible D gene is TRBD2 (6 bases). The length of the CDR3 is 16 residues. CDR1 is MNHEY and CDR2 is SVGAGI in the germline V gene. V was pared by 3 bases and J by 6 bases, with 18 bases between. The CDR3 bases are TGTGCCAGCAGTTATTTATGGGGGAGGCGGGTCAATGAGCAGTTCTTC. Its protein is CASSYLWGRRVNEQFF.

By share of the sample, this clone is medium-sized (0.01 to 0.1%). This rearrangement joins TRBV7-8 to TRBJ1-2, with 9 positions matching TRBD1. The V gene's germline CDR1 is SGHVS and CDR2 FQNEAQ. The CDR3 has 15 residues. The V gene end was trimmed by 1 base and the J gene end by 8 bases; junction bases not matched to a gene: 8. The CDR3 sequence: CASSLDHRGLGGYTF. CDR3 sequence (DNA): TGTGCCAGCAGCTTAGACCACAGGGGGCTTGGGGGCTACACCTTC.

The rearrangement links TRBV5-4 to TRBJ1-2, with a weak D call TRBD1 (5 bases). V was pared by 0 bases and J by 5 bases, with 11 bases between. The germline V gene has CDR1 SGHNT and CDR2 YYREEE (reference sequence). This CDR3 contains 14 residues. The CDR3 coding sequence is TGTGCCAGCAGCTTGGCGCGGCAGGGTTATGGCTACACCTTC. It is translated as CASSLARQGYGYTF.

The CDR3 nucleotides read TGTGCCAGCAGATATGCTAGCGGGAGTAGGAATGAGCAGTTCTTC. Its translation is CASRYASGSRNEQFF. The rearrangement links TRBV27 to TRBJ2-1, with 10 positions matching TRBD2. The length of the CDR3 is 15 residues. V lost 6 bases, J lost 7 bases, and 9 bases stayed unmatched. Germline V CDR1 and CDR2: MNHEY, SMNVEV (reference sequence).